A selection of T cell receptor beta chains follows, all from one sample in a study of blood T cell repertoires in COVID-19. Assay used: immunoSEQ multiplex PCR; TCRdb lists only in-frame clones, some missing. The table has almost 350,000 clones, approximately 89% seen once. The material sequenced was peripheral blood. Every receptor here comes from a woman aged 55-69 years with COVID-19, enrolled during active disease. CDR3s include the opening cysteine and the closing phenylalanine or tryptophan. Each record gives: V gene, D gene, clone size, J gene, CDR3 DNA, CDR3 protein. A D gene is named only where the DNA matches it firmly. Some rows mark clone size as missing; the rest say once, few, many or name a class of expanded clone.

v_gene: TRBV4-1
d_gene: TRBD1
abundance: .
j_gene: TRBJ2-1
CDR3nt: TGCGCCAGCAGCCAAGGACAGGGGGCGTTGAGTGAGCAGTTCTTC
CDR3aa: CASSQGQGALSEQFF

v_gene: TRBV6-5
d_gene: .
abundance: .
j_gene: TRBJ1-6
CDR3nt: TGTGCCAGCAGTCCTCAGGGCTTGGATAATTCACCCCTCCACTTT
CDR3aa: CASSPQGLDNSPLHF

v_gene: TRBV5-1
d_gene: TRBD1
abundance: .
j_gene: TRBJ1-1
CDR3nt: TGCGCCAGCAGCACGCACCCTGGACAGGGGCCCACTGAAGCTTTCTTT
CDR3aa: CASSTHPGQGPTEAFF

v_gene: TRBV4-2
d_gene: .
abundance: once
j_gene: TRBJ2-5
CDR3nt: TGTGCCAGCAGCCCTATAGGGGCCGGCTCGCAAGAGACCCAGTACTTC
CDR3aa: CASSPIGAGSQETQYF

v_gene: TRBV7-2
d_gene: .
abundance: .
j_gene: TRBJ1-3
CDR3nt: TGTGCCAGCAGCTTAGGGTACTTCTGGGCAGGGCAAAACACCATATATTTT
CDR3aa: CASSLGYFWAGQNTIYF

v_gene: TRBV6-5
d_gene: .
abundance: .
j_gene: TRBJ1-4
CDR3nt: TGTGCCAGCAGTTACTCGGGCAGGGTAGGCGAAAAACTGTTTTTT
CDR3aa: CASSYSGRVGEKLFF

v_gene: TRBV5-4
d_gene: TRBD1
abundance: .
j_gene: TRBJ1-2
CDR3nt: TGTGCCAGCAGCTGGAAGGGAGGCCAGGGGGTCTATGGCTACACCTTC
CDR3aa: CASSWKGGQGVYGYTF

v_gene: TRBV9
d_gene: .
abundance: .
j_gene: TRBJ2-2
CDR3nt: TGTGCCAGCAGCGTAAGGGGCACCGGGGAGCTGTTTTTT
CDR3aa: CASSVRGTGELFF

v_gene: TRBV6-5
d_gene: .
abundance: .
j_gene: TRBJ1-1
CDR3nt: TGTGCCAGCAGTTACGACCGAGTCGGGGTTGAAGCTTTCTTT
CDR3aa: CASSYDRVGVEAFF

v_gene: TRBV7-2
d_gene: .
abundance: .
j_gene: TRBJ2-1
CDR3nt: TGTGCCAGCAGCCCCCATCAGGAGCAGTTCTTC
CDR3aa: CASSPHQEQFF

v_gene: TRBV15
d_gene: .
abundance: .
j_gene: TRBJ1-3
CDR3nt: TGTGCCACCAGCAGAGAGGCTCCCCACTCTGGAAACACCATATATTTT
CDR3aa: CATSREAPHSGNTIYF

v_gene: TRBV5-4
d_gene: .
abundance: .
j_gene: TRBJ2-1
CDR3nt: TGTGCCAGCAGCTTGCCAAAACCCGTAGTTGCTGAGCAGTTCTTC
CDR3aa: CASSLPKPVVAEQFF

v_gene: TRBV19
d_gene: TRBD1
abundance: many
j_gene: TRBJ2-2
CDR3nt: TGTGCCAGTAGTGTTTCCCCCTCGGGACAGGGCACCGGGGAGCTGTTTTTT
CDR3aa: CASSVSPSGQGTGELFF

v_gene: TRBV3-1/TRBV3-2
d_gene: TRBD2
abundance: .
j_gene: TRBJ2-1
CDR3nt: TGTGCCAGCAGCACAAGGCTAGCGGGGGTGTACAATGAGCAGTTCTTC
CDR3aa: CASSTRLAGVYNEQFF

v_gene: TRBV7-2
d_gene: .
abundance: .
j_gene: TRBJ1-2
CDR3nt: TGTGCCAGCAGCTTACTCTATGGCTACACCTTC
CDR3aa: CASSLLYGYTF

v_gene: TRBV5-5
d_gene: .
abundance: few
j_gene: TRBJ1-3
CDR3nt: TGTGCCAGCAGCTTCCGCCGGGGAGCTGGAAACACCATATATTTT
CDR3aa: CASSFRRGAGNTIYF

v_gene: TRBV18
d_gene: .
abundance: .
j_gene: TRBJ1-1
CDR3nt: TGTGCCAGCTCACCTGTGGCAAACACTGAAGCTTTCTTT
CDR3aa: CASSPVANTEAFF

v_gene: TRBV6-4
d_gene: TRBD2
abundance: .
j_gene: TRBJ2-1
CDR3nt: TGTGCCAGCAGTGTGGGACTAGCTTTCGATGAGCAGTTCTTC
CDR3aa: CASSVGLAFDEQFF

v_gene: TRBV2
d_gene: .
abundance: .
j_gene: TRBJ2-6
CDR3nt: TGTGCCAGCAGTCCACAGATCGTCCTGACTTTC
CDR3aa: CASSPQIVLTF

v_gene: TRBV4-1
d_gene: .
abundance: .
j_gene: TRBJ1-2
CDR3nt: TGCGCCAGCAGCCAAGATTCCTTCCCCTTTAACTATGGCTACACCTTC
CDR3aa: CASSQDSFPFNYGYTF

v_gene: TRBV11-3
d_gene: .
abundance: .
j_gene: TRBJ2-1
CDR3nt: TGTGCCAGCAGCTTTCAGAGGGACAAAGCCTCCTACAATGAGCAGTTCTTC
CDR3aa: CASSFQRDKASYNEQFF